Shown below are 7 T cell receptor beta chains from a single sample sequenced in a study of OX40 agonist ivuxolimab in advanced cancers. Generated by immunoSEQ multiplex PCR, the TCRdb table keeps only in-frame clones and is missing some. The sample lists approximately 69,000 clones, 86% occurring once. The source material was CD4+ or CD8+ T cells sorted from blood, sampled in a trial of the OX40 agonist ivuxolimab. The receptors shown here come from an adult with an advanced solid tumor such as melanoma, head and neck, liver or kidney cancer.

The CDR3 region has the DNA TGTGCCAGCAGCTTGCGCGAGACAGGTTACGAGCAGTACTTC. This codes for CASSLRETGYEQYF. V is TRBV7-9 and J is TRBJ2-7; perhaps TRBD1 as D (6 bases). The CDR3 runs 14 residues. CDR1 and CDR2 (germline): SEHNR, FQNEAQ (reference sequence). V was cut by 3 bases and J by 4 bases, with 13 bases left in between.

The rearrangement joins TRBV18 to TRBJ2-3; D could derive from TRBD1 or TRBD2 (5 bases each). Trimming left V 3 bases short and J 6 bases short, with 16 bases between. Germline CDR1 is KGHSH and CDR2 is LQKENI. The CDR3 is 15 residues long. The chain's CDR3 is CASSPEVGARDTQYF. As DNA, the CDR3 is TGTGCCAGCTCACCTGAGGTCGGGGCGCGGGATACGCAGTATTTT.

This chain connects TRBV14 to TRBJ1-6; 7 bases fit TRBD1. Germline lookup yields CDR1 SGHDN and CDR2 FVKESK. This CDR3 contains 14 residues. V was clipped by 2 bases and J by 7 bases; unmatched bases: 2. As DNA, the CDR3 is TGTGCCAGCAGCCAAAGGACAGGCAATTCACCCCTCCACTTT. Its translation is CASSQRTGNSPLHF.

The chain employs TRBV2 and TRBJ2-7, with 11 bases identical to TRBD2. The germline gives CDR1 SNHLY, CDR2 FYNNEI. CDR3 length equals 16 residues. Trimming took 6 bases from V and 4 from J; bases not matched to a gene: 11. For the CDR3, the DNA is TGTGCCAGCAGGGACACCGGGACTAGCGGAGGGTACGAGCAGTACTTC. The encoded protein is CASRDTGTSGGYEQYF.

The chain carries TRBV4-3 and TRBJ2-3; the match to TRBD2 covers 10 bases. Germline CDR1 is LGHNA and CDR2 is YSLEER. Unmatched junction bases numbered 7, after V lost 4 bases and J lost 3 bases. The CDR3 consists of 16 residues. The CDR3 bases are TGCGCCAGCAGCCCAGGGGGGACTAGCGAGACAGATACGCAGTATTTT. Protein sequence: CASSPGGTSETDTQYF.

The CDR3 is CASSRAHANEKLFF. The CDR3 region has the DNA TGTGCCAGCAGCCGTGCCCATGCAAATGAAAAACTGTTTTTT. This sequence joins TRBV6-5 and TRBJ1-4, with D unresolved. Between the trimmed V and J ends, which lost 6 bases and 5 bases, there was a span of 13 bases. From germline, CDR1 is MNHEY and CDR2 SVGAGI. The CDR3 extends over 14 amino acids.

V usage is TRBV5-1 and J usage is TRBJ2-5; 14 bases map to TRBD2. The trim removed 3 bases at V and 5 bases at J, leaving 6 bases unmatched. CDR1 and CDR2 from the germline V gene are SGHRS and YFSETQ. The CDR3 extends over 16 amino acids. The CDR3 spells CASSSTSGGALETQYF. The CDR3 nucleotides read TGCGCCAGCAGCTCGACTAGCGGGGGGGCCCTTGAGACCCAGTACTTC.